These T cell receptor beta chains were read from a single sample in a study of T cell repertoires in cytomegalovirus infection. These receptors have no identified antigens. TCRdb used MiXCR to reprocess the reads, holding one entry per CDR3 protein. The sample has 340,000 or so distinct CDR3 sequences, about 25% seen once. Sequenced here: cultured PBMCs, sampled from culture after CMV antigen stimulation. The source is a human donor in good health (CMV status not recorded). Some clones in this sample may be carry-over from other donors' samples. CDR3s include the opening cysteine and the closing phenylalanine or tryptophan.

V: TRBV4-3; J: TRBJ1-2; CDR3: CASSQAEAGGYTF
V: TRBV18; J: TRBJ2-1; CDR3: CASSPGTSKFNEQFF
V: TRBV6-5; J: TRBJ2-2; CDR3: CASSSGGRATGELFF
V: TRBV29-1; J: TRBJ1-2; CDR3: CSVRKGNYGYTF
V: TRBV7-4; J: TRBJ2-3; CDR3: CASSPVGGSIYTQYF
V: TRBV20-1; J: TRBJ2-4; CDR3: CSARAQVRGVKNIQYF
V: TRBV7-3; J: TRBJ2-1; CDR3: CASSPDFAYNEQFF
V: TRBV28; J: TRBJ2-3; CDR3: CASSLLAPDTQYF
V: TRBV29-1; J: TRBJ2-4; CDR3: CSVVPGLNIQYF
V: TRBV7-9; J: TRBJ2-2; CDR3: CASSLGMMNTGELFF
V: TRBV6-1; J: TRBJ1-4; CDR3: CASSVGQGTWTNEKLFF
V: TRBV4-1; J: TRBJ2-7; CDR3: CASSHLAGESYEQYF
V: TRBV6-6; J: TRBJ2-1; CDR3: CASSYSTPSSYNEQFF
V: TRBV7-2; J: TRBJ2-5; CDR3: CASSQGHVKETQYF
V: TRBV27; J: TRBJ2-3; CDR3: CASRSLGLDTDTQYF
V: TRBV20-1; J: TRBJ1-2; CDR3: CRAYDDGLLGYTF
V: TRBV10-3; J: TRBJ2-2; CDR3: CAISGQAGELFF
V: TRBV27; J: TRBJ1-3; CDR3: CASSPSKGDSGNTIYF
V: TRBV29-1; J: TRBJ1-2; CDR3: CSVEAGAPPYGYTF
V: TRBV20-1; J: TRBJ1-1; CDR3: CSARVGAANTEAFF
V: TRBV24-1; J: TRBJ1-1; CDR3: CATSDSRQGPMNTEAFF
V: TRBV7-9; J: TRBJ2-1; CDR3: CASSEGWGTKYNEQFF
V: TRBV7-9; J: TRBJ2-7; CDR3: CASSLARGLAGATYEQYF
V: TRBV7-6; J: TRBJ2-5; CDR3: CASSAANIGAETQYF
V: TRBV20-1; J: TRBJ2-1; CDR3: CSAEGSGRGSYNEQFF
V: TRBV14; J: TRBJ2-1; CDR3: CASSQVWTSGRYYNEQFF
V: TRBV29-1; J: TRBJ2-5; CDR3: CSVGGAGGLETQYF
V: TRBV7-4; J: TRBJ1-5; CDR3: CASSVPRTHQPQHF
V: TRBV7-2; J: TRBJ2-1; CDR3: CASSQTSGRMPYNEQFF
V: TRBV7-2; J: TRBJ2-5; CDR3: CASSDLQGYQETQYF
V: TRBV10-3; J: TRBJ1-1; CDR3: CAISDRAQTTSTEAFF
V: TRBV4-1; J: TRBJ2-1; CDR3: CASSQDRTRGGYNEQFF
V: TRBV6-2/TRBV6-3; J: TRBJ2-3; CDR3: CASSYSLTGTSGSWTDTQYF
V: TRBV7-2; J: TRBJ1-5; CDR3: CASSLPGPGFFQHF
V: TRBV3-1; J: TRBJ1-2; CDR3: CASSQDPYGYTF
V: TRBV5-4; J: TRBJ2-5; CDR3: CASSWAGGLQETQYF
V: TRBV7-8; J: TRBJ2-1; CDR3: CASSLARAAAYNEQFF
V: TRBV28; J: TRBJ1-2; CDR3: CASSRGDNYGYTF
V: TRBV29-1; J: TRBJ2-3; CDR3: CSVGPLDTQYF
V: TRBV7-2; J: TRBJ1-1; CDR3: CASRQGPETEAFF
V: TRBV10-3; J: TRBJ2-1; CDR3: CAISEGRKSNEQFF
V: TRBV6-2/TRBV6-3; J: TRBJ2-3; CDR3: CASSYSRLATDTQYF